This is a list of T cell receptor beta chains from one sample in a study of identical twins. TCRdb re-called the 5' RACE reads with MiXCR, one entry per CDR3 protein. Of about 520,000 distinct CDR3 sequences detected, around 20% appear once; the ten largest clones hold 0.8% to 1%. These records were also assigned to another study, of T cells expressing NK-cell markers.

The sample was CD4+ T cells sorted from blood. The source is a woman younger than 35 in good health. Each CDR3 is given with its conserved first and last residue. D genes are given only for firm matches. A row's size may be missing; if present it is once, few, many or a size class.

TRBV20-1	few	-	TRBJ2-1	TGCAGTGCTCGGGGTATTCGGCAGTTCTTC	CSARGIRQFF
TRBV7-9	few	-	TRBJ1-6	TGTGCCAGCAGCTTTGAAGGGTCGAGGTCACCCCTCCACTTT	CASSFEGSRSPLHF
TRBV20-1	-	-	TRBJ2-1	TGCAGTGCTAGAGACCCCGGCCTCCAGATGTCCTACAATGAGCAGTTCTTC	CSARDPGLQMSYNEQFF
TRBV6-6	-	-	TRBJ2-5	TGTGCCAGCAGTTACGGGCTAGAAGCCCAGTACTTC	CASSYGLEAQYF
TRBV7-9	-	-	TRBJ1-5	TGTGCCAGCAGCTTAGGGGGGCCTTCCAATCAGCCCCAGCATTTT	CASSLGGPSNQPQHF
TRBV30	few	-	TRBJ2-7	TGTGCCTGGAGTGACCTTTCCTACGAGCAGTACTTC	CAWSDLSYEQYF
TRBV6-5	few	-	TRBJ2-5	TGTGCCAGCAGATACCGGGATAGGGAGACCCAGTACTTC	CASRYRDRETQYF
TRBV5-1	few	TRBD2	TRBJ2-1	TGCGCCAGCGGGGTCCAGGGAGGGGTATGGAATGAGCAGTTCTTC	CASGVQGGVWNEQFF
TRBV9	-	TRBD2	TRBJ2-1	TGTGCCAGCAGCGCCCGGGGGGTCTACAATGAGCAGTTCTTC	CASSARGVYNEQFF
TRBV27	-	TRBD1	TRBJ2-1	TGTGCCAGCAGTTTGAAGTATCGGGACAGGGGGGGAGGTGAGCAGTTCTTC	CASSLKYRDRGGGEQFF